This TCR beta chain was recorded in a study of T cell repertoires in cytomegalovirus infection. Study details: Matching HLA type and CMV infection were both indicated by public TCR beta signatures.

Deletions cut 5 bases from V and 3 bases from J, with 19 bases between. The CDR3 covers 17 residues. CDR1 and CDR2 (germline): SGHAT, FQNNGV. This clonotype showed up just a few times. MiXCR, run by TCRdb on the reads, gives a single entry per CDR3 protein. The sample has about 230,000 distinct CDR3 sequences, 22% seen once; the top ten hold roughly 20%. The chain links TRBV11-2 to TRBJ2-2, with a weak D call TRBD1 (5 bases). Sequencing was done on a sample of CD8+ T cells from PBMCs. This clonotype was sampled from a human donor in good health (CMV status not recorded). Some clones in this sample may be carry-over from other donors' samples. The CDR3 bases are TGTGCCAGCAGCCGGCTGGGGCAGAGCCCTTACACCGGGGAGCTGTTTTTT. Translating gives CASSRLGQSPYTGELFF.